The 5 T cell receptor beta chains below were found in one sample sequenced in a study of blood T cells in healthy people across ages (dated by TCRdb to between 2015 and 2017). Receptor libraries were prepared by 5' RACE. This sample was sequenced with an Illumina HiSeq 2500. A second PCR of roughly 6 to 11 cycles was run with a J-beta primer mix and a sample-barcoded 5' primer. TCRdb ran its own pipeline on the public reads, namely fastp trimming at Q25 and MiXCR clone calling, and kept in-frame beta chains. Each entry is one CDR3 protein sequence, shown with its most common DNA and genes. The sample yields 650,000 to 800,000 distinct CDR3 sequences; under 55% were counted once. Clones ranked in the top ten supply nearly 20% of the sample. The sequenced sample was blood. The receptors originated from a man aged 55-75 years in good health.

This clonotype was seen a handful of times. This sequence joins TRBV28 and TRBJ2-4; D possibly corresponds to TRBD1 (5 bases). The ends were cut back, 3 bases at V and 0 bases at J, with 9 bases in the middle. Germline values: CDR1 MDHEN, CDR2 SYDVKM. The length of the CDR3 is 15 residues. CDR3 in amino acids: CASSFSGQAKNIQYF. DNA for the CDR3: TGTGCCAGCAGTTTTTCAGGGCAAGCCAAAAACATTCAGTACTTC.

The rearrangement links TRBV28 to TRBJ2-7, with D possibly matching TRBD1 (7 bases). This CDR3 is 15 amino acids long. Looked up from germline, CDR1 is MDHEN and CDR2 is SYDVKM. V lost 3 bases, J lost 6 bases, and 18 bases lay in between. CDR3 in DNA: TGTGCCAGCAGTTTTTCTGGGGCAGGGGGACTCGAGCAGTACTTC. It codes for CASSFSGAGGLEQYF.

This chain joins TRBV6-2 or TRBV6-3 and TRBJ2-7, with D possibly being TRBD1 or TRBD2 (5 bases each). V lost 7 bases and J lost 5, with 24 bases in between. This CDR3 is 16 amino acids long. Germline V gene sequence: CDR1 MNHEY, CDR2 SVGEGT. The CDR3, as DNA: TGTGCCAGCACCCAGGGAGCAGTAGACGAACGCGACGAGCAGTACTTC. Protein: CASTQGAVDERDEQYF.

Comment on this clonotype: This CDR3 is missing its conserved last phenylalanine or tryptophan, likely due to a read error. The V and J genes are TRBV5-6 and TRBJ2-5; D call uncertain. Germline assignment: CDR1 SGHDT and CDR2 YYEEEE. Trimming shortened V by 4 bases and J by 2 bases, and 15 bases separated the two germline ends. The CDR3 sequence is 15 residues long. CDR3 DNA sequence: TGTGCCAGCAGCCGGACCCTACAGCCTCAAGAGACCCAGTACTTA. It codes for CASSRTLQPQETQYL.

The chain joins TRBV6-5 to TRBJ1-4; TRBD1 might be the D (5 bases). The V and J ends lost 11 bases and 11 bases respectively, with 15 bases between them. CDR1 is MNHEY, CDR2 SVGAGI, per germline. The CDR3 spans 11 residues. CDR3 sequence: CACGLKGKLFF. The CDR3 region has the DNA TGTGCCTGCGGGCTGAAGGGGAAACTGTTTTTT.